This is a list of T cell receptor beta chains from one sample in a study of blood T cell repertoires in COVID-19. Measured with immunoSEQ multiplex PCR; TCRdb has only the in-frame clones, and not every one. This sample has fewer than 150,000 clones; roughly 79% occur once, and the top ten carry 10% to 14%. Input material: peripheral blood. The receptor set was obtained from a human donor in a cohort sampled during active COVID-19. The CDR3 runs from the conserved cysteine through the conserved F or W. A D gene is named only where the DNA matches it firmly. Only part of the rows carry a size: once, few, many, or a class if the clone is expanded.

DNA: TGTGCCAGCAGCGAGCGATACTCTGGAAACACCATATATTTT
CDR3: CASSERYSGNTIYF
V: TRBV6-5
size: .
D: .
J: TRBJ1-3

DNA: TGTGCCACCGCGGGGAGTGATGGCTACACCTTC
CDR3: CATAGSDGYTF
V: TRBV24-1
size: .
D: .
J: TRBJ1-2

DNA: TGTGCCACCGGGACAGGTTTTGGAGGCAATCAGCCCCAGCATTTT
CDR3: CATGTGFGGNQPQHF
V: TRBV19
size: many
D: TRBD1
J: TRBJ1-5

DNA: TGTGCCAGCAGCCAAGAATCGCAGGGTCAGCCCCAGCATTTT
CDR3: CASSQESQGQPQHF
V: TRBV3-1/TRBV3-2
size: .
D: .
J: TRBJ1-5

DNA: TGTGCCAGCAGCGAGATAGGGACAGCTACCTACGAGCAGTACTTC
CDR3: CASSEIGTATYEQYF
V: TRBV7-9
size: .
D: TRBD1
J: TRBJ2-7

DNA: TGCGCCAGCAGCTTAGAGCACGGGGGAGAGACCCAGTACTTC
CDR3: CASSLEHGGETQYF
V: TRBV5-1
size: .
D: .
J: TRBJ2-5

DNA: TGTGCCAGCAGCGTAGGGGCAGATCATCCCTCCTACGAGCAGTACTTC
CDR3: CASSVGADHPSYEQYF
V: TRBV9
size: .
D: .
J: TRBJ2-7

DNA: TGTGCCAGCACCTCCCCTGGGAATAGCGGGGGGTACATTCAGTACTTC
CDR3: CASTSPGNSGGYIQYF
V: TRBV28
size: once
D: TRBD2
J: TRBJ2-4

DNA: TGTGCCAGTACCCTCCCCGGCCAGGGTGGCTATGGCTACACCTTC
CDR3: CASTLPGQGGYGYTF
V: TRBV19
size: .
D: .
J: TRBJ1-2

DNA: TGCGCCAGCGGTATGAGTCCTGCGGATTCACCCCTCCACTTT
CDR3: CASGMSPADSPLHF
V: TRBV5-1
size: .
D: .
J: TRBJ1-6

DNA: TGTGCCAGCAGCTTATCACCGGGGGGACGGTCACCCCTCCACTTT
CDR3: CASSLSPGGRSPLHF
V: TRBV6-5
size: .
D: .
J: TRBJ1-6

DNA: TGTGCCAGCATAGGGCAGGGCCGAGAGACCCAGTACTTC
CDR3: CASIGQGRETQYF
V: TRBV6-5
size: .
D: .
J: TRBJ2-5

DNA: TGTGCCAGCAGCCCCCAAGCGGGGGGTCAAGAGACCCAGTACTTC
CDR3: CASSPQAGGQETQYF
V: TRBV5-4
size: .
D: TRBD2
J: TRBJ2-5

DNA: TGTGCCAGCCGGGGATTTAGTAATCAGCCCCAGCATTTT
CDR3: CASRGFSNQPQHF
V: TRBV6-5
size: .
D: .
J: TRBJ1-5

DNA: TGCGCCAGCAGTTCTCGGACAGCTAGCACAGATACGCAGTATTTT
CDR3: CASSSRTASTDTQYF
V: TRBV5-1
size: once
D: .
J: TRBJ2-3

DNA: TGTGCCAGCAGTTCCACGAGACAGGGGTACGAGCAGTACTTC
CDR3: CASSSTRQGYEQYF
V: TRBV7-8
size: few
D: TRBD1
J: TRBJ2-7

DNA: TGCGCCAGCAGTGAGTCAGAGCGGGGGGGTCTCACAGATACGCAGTATTTT
CDR3: CASSESERGGLTDTQYF
V: TRBV10-1
size: .
D: TRBD2
J: TRBJ2-3

DNA: TGTGCCAGCAGCTCCGGGACAGGGAAAGCCTACACCTTC
CDR3: CASSSGTGKAYTF
V: TRBV7-9
size: .
D: TRBD1
J: TRBJ1-2

DNA: TGTGCCAGCTATGGTTTAAGGGACTTTGAAGCTTTCTTT
CDR3: CASYGLRDFEAFF
V: TRBV12-3/TRBV12-4
size: .
D: .
J: TRBJ1-1

DNA: TGTGCCAGCAGCGTTGGTCGGAGCCAAGAGACCCAGTACTTC
CDR3: CASSVGRSQETQYF
V: TRBV9
size: .
D: .
J: TRBJ2-5

DNA: TGCGCCAGCAGCCAATCCCCCGGGACTAGCTCTGTTTTACGAAGGACCGGGGAGCTGTTTTTT
CDR3: CASSQSPGTSSVLRRTGELFF
V: TRBV4-1
size: .
D: TRBD2
J: TRBJ2-2

DNA: TGTGCCAGCATGGGGACTAGCAATGAGCAGTTCTTC
CDR3: CASMGTSNEQFF
V: TRBV12-3/TRBV12-4
size: .
D: TRBD2
J: TRBJ2-1

DNA: TGTGCCAGCAGTTTATCCCCCAGAGAAGCGGGAAACACCATATATTTT
CDR3: CASSLSPREAGNTIYF
V: TRBV27
size: few
D: .
J: TRBJ1-3

DNA: TGTGCCAGCAGTTTGAGGGCCAATGAGCAGTTCTTC
CDR3: CASSLRANEQFF
V: TRBV28
size: .
D: .
J: TRBJ2-1

DNA: TGTGCCATCATGGAGGAATTCCAAGAGACCCAGTACTTC
CDR3: CAIMEEFQETQYF
V: TRBV10-3
size: .
D: .
J: TRBJ2-5

DNA: TGCAGTGCTAGTCAAGGGCCTTGGAGGGATCAGCCCCAGCATTTT
CDR3: CSASQGPWRDQPQHF
V: TRBV20-1
size: .
D: .
J: TRBJ1-5

DNA: TGTGCCAGCAGGAGGGACAGCGAAGAAAAACTGTTTTTT
CDR3: CASRRDSEEKLFF
V: TRBV12-3/TRBV12-4
size: .
D: TRBD1
J: TRBJ1-4